Listed below are T cell receptor beta chains from one sample, sequenced in a study of shared clonotypes between healthy human individuals. Assay: immunoSEQ multiplex PCR; the TCRdb copy retains only in-frame clones and omits some. The data contain fewer than 1 million clones, 90% to 97% of them seen just once; the ten biggest clones take up around 0.21%. The sequenced sample consisted of naive CD8+ T cells sorted from blood. The receptors were gathered from a man younger than 45 in good health. Both conserved end residues are part of each CDR3. D genes are given only for firm matches. Rows give clone size only sometimes, using once, few, many, or a class for an expanded clone.

j_call v_call clone_size d_call cdr3_aa cdr3_nt
TRBJ2-6 TRBV19 NA NA CASSIAEDLGTSGANVLTF TGTGCCAGTAGTATAGCGGAGGACCTCGGAACTTCTGGGGCCAACGTCCTGACTTTC
TRBJ1-4 TRBV2 NA NA CASSEGGVSTNEKLFF TGTGCCAGCAGTGAAGGAGGCGTATCAACTAATGAAAAACTGTTTTTT
TRBJ2-7 TRBV4-3 NA TRBD1 CASSQYTGGVYEQYF TGCGCCAGCAGCCAATACACAGGGGGCGTTTACGAGCAGTACTTC
TRBJ2-3 TRBV7-9 NA NA CASSLAGGAPDTQYF TGTGCCAGCAGCTTAGCGGGCGGGGCTCCCGATACGCAGTATTTT
TRBJ2-7 TRBV13 NA TRBD2 CASSPGLAGGQYF TGTGCCAGCAGCCCGGGACTAGCGGGAGGGCAGTACTTC
TRBJ1-3 TRBV5-8 NA TRBD1 CASSVGQGVGDTIYF TGTGCCAGCAGCGTGGGACAGGGGGTTGGTGACACCATATATTTT
TRBJ2-3 TRBV7-9 once TRBD2 CASSLRFLTSGMGVDTQYF TGTGCCAGCAGCCTACGATTTTTGACTAGCGGGATGGGGGTAGATACGCAGTATTTT
TRBJ2-3 TRBV2 NA TRBD1 CASSEGQDSTDTQYF TGTGCCAGCAGTGAGGGACAGGATAGCACAGATACGCAGTATTTT
TRBJ2-2 TRBV28 NA TRBD1 CASSLGQGLGGELFF TGTGCCAGCAGTTTGGGACAGGGATTGGGCGGGGAGCTGTTTTTT
TRBJ2-1 TRBV7-9 NA TRBD1 CASSLVGQGAIGWSYEQFF TGTGCCAGCAGCTTAGTGGGACAGGGGGCCATAGGATGGTCCTATGAGCAGTTCTTC
TRBJ2-1 TRBV7-2 NA NA CASSSFGGNEQFF TGTGCCAGCAGCTCCTTCGGTGGCAATGAGCAGTTCTTC
TRBJ1-2 TRBV30 NA TRBD1 CAWSDGTGDGYTF TGTGCCTGGAGTGACGGGACAGGTGATGGCTACACCTTC
TRBJ2-2 TRBV6-6 NA NA CASNWDNTGELFF TGTGCCAGCAATTGGGACAACACCGGGGAGCTGTTTTTT
TRBJ2-7 TRBV29-1 NA NA CSVVPRALGDEQYF TGCAGCGTTGTACCCAGGGCTCTGGGGGACGAGCAGTACTTC
TRBJ2-5 TRBV6-1 NA NA CASSDFSRETQYF TGTGCCAGCAGTGATTTCTCGAGGGAGACCCAGTACTTC
TRBJ2-3 TRBV7-2 NA TRBD2 CASSLGGSGNADTQYF TGTGCCAGCAGCTTAGGGGGTAGCGGGAACGCAGATACGCAGTATTTT
TRBJ2-7 TRBV28 NA NA CASSSSPSSYEQYF TGTGCCAGCAGTTCAAGTCCTAGCTCCTACGAGCAGTACTTC
TRBJ2-2 TRBV29-1 NA NA CSVASTEPLLSGELFF TGCAGCGTCGCCTCAACAGAACCCCTGTTGTCCGGGGAGCTGTTTTTT
TRBJ2-2 TRBV4-3 NA TRBD1 CASSPWTGVTGELFF TGCGCCAGCAGCCCCTGGACAGGGGTCACCGGGGAGCTGTTTTTT
TRBJ2-1 TRBV7-2 NA TRBD2 CASSLRNLAGEGRYEQFF TGTGCCAGCAGCTTAAGAAATTTAGCGGGAGAAGGGAGGTATGAGCAGTTCTTC
TRBJ2-3 TRBV29-1 once NA CSGYTPGMDTQYF TGCAGCGGCTATACCCCAGGGATGGATACGCAGTATTTT
TRBJ2-7 TRBV5-8 once NA CASSPGTLEPDYEQYF TGTGCCAGCAGCCCCGGGACCTTAGAACCAGACTACGAGCAGTACTTC
TRBJ2-3 TRBV5-4 NA NA CASSSGEAQYF TGTGCCAGCAGCTCCGGGGAAGCGCAGTATTTT
TRBJ2-3 TRBV5-8 NA NA CASSFGDPSTDTQYF TGTGCCAGCAGCTTTGGAGATCCTAGCACAGATACGCAGTATTTT
TRBJ2-7 TRBV7-9 NA NA CASSLMTGAYEQYF TGTGCCAGCAGCTTAATGACGGGGGCCTACGAGCAGTACTTC
TRBJ2-7 TRBV27 NA NA CASSFGRGYEQYF TGTGCCAGCAGTTTCGGGAGAGGGTACGAGCAGTACTTC
TRBJ1-2 TRBV4-3 NA NA CASSQDWGPPGDGYTF TGCGCCAGCAGCCAAGACTGGGGTCCTCCGGGGGATGGCTACACCTTC
TRBJ2-7 TRBV10-2 NA TRBD1 CASSVHGGDRVSHEQYF TGCGCCAGCAGTGTCCACGGAGGCGACAGGGTATCCCACGAGCAGTACTTC
TRBJ2-7 TRBV11-3 NA TRBD1 CASSLKGRGSDEQYF TGTGCCAGCAGCTTAAAGGGCAGGGGGTCGGACGAGCAGTACTTC
TRBJ2-1 TRBV9 NA NA CASSVVLDKTPYNEQFF TGTGCCAGCAGCGTAGTTTTGGACAAAACCCCCTACAATGAGCAGTTCTTC
TRBJ1-5 TRBV7-9 NA TRBD1 CASRAQGANQPQHF TGTGCCAGCAGAGCACAGGGGGCCAATCAGCCCCAGCATTTT
TRBJ2-3 TRBV6-5 NA NA CASSYSGRDTQYF TGTGCCAGCAGTTACTCGGGTAGAGATACGCAGTATTTT
TRBJ1-5 TRBV27 once NA CASSPAGPEDQPQHF TGTGCCAGCAGCCCGGCCGGGCCCGAAGATCAGCCCCAGCATTTT
TRBJ2-1 TRBV6-6 NA TRBD2 CASSRGLVDEQFF TGTGCCAGCAGTCGGGGACTAGTGGATGAGCAGTTCTTC
TRBJ1-2 TRBV13 NA TRBD1 CASRERTGYYGYTF TGTGCCAGCAGGGAACGGACAGGCTACTATGGCTACACCTTC
TRBJ2-7 TRBV29-1 NA TRBD1 CSVENQGETYEQYF TGCAGCGTTGAAAACCAGGGGGAGACCTACGAGCAGTACTTC
TRBJ2-7 TRBV7-9 NA NA CASSSRSFHEQYF TGTGCCAGCAGCTCACGGTCCTTCCACGAGCAGTACTTC
TRBJ1-2 TRBV7-9 NA NA CASSLALRAGHGYTF TGTGCCAGCAGCTTAGCGCTAAGGGCAGGGCATGGCTACACCTTC
TRBJ2-1 TRBV28 once TRBD1 CASSYRDRGSSEQFF TGTGCCAGCAGTTACCGGGACAGGGGGAGCAGTGAGCAGTTCTTC
TRBJ2-7 TRBV4-1 NA NA CASSQESHYEQYF TGCGCCAGCAGCCAAGAATCGCACTACGAGCAGTACTTC
TRBJ2-3 TRBV7-9 NA NA CASSSVPEGLPDTQYF TGTGCCAGCAGCTCCGTTCCGGAAGGGCTACCAGATACGCAGTATTTT
TRBJ2-7 TRBV27 NA TRBD2 CSSGLAYYEQYF TGTTCTTCGGGACTAGCGTACTACGAGCAGTACTTC
TRBJ2-3 TRBV6-6 NA NA CASSSGPLASTDTQYF TGTGCCAGCAGCTCAGGGCCTTTAGCTAGCACAGATACGCAGTATTTT
TRBJ2-2 TRBV30 NA NA CAWSVSGAGTGELFF TGTGCCTGGAGTGTTTCGGGAGCGGGCACCGGGGAGCTGTTTTTT
TRBJ2-7 TRBV5-4 NA TRBD2 CASSLAGSSYEQYF TGTGCCAGCAGCCTAGCGGGCAGCTCCTACGAGCAGTACTTC
TRBJ2-2 TRBV29-1 NA TRBD2 CSALPGGEGELFF TGCAGCGCCCTTCCGGGGGGAGAGGGGGAGCTGTTTTTT
TRBJ1-5 TRBV27 NA TRBD1 CASSLSSTGGYQPQHF TGTGCCAGCAGTTTATCGTCTACAGGGGGCTATCAGCCCCAGCATTTT